These 30 T cell receptor beta chains share one sample of origin, sequenced in a study of T cells in Graves' hyperthyroidism and ophthalmopathy. Template material for amplifying TCR beta CDR3 regions consisted of RNA transcripts. HTBI primers drove first-round RT-PCR of the TCR CDR3. TCRdb passed the multiplex PCR reads through MiXCR, listing each CDR3 protein once. The repertoire has 600,000 or so distinct CDR3 sequences, 12% to 15% of them found once; the top ten carry about 6.6%. Sequenced input: blood. These receptors were collected from a woman aged 18 to 35 with Graves' ophthalmopathy.

The gene calls are TRBV30 and TRBJ2-7; no firm D call. This CDR3 region has 14 residues. V lost 2 bases and J lost 7, with 18 bases in between. Germline-derived CDR1 and CDR2 are GTSNPN and SVGIG (reference sequence). This CDR3 is CAWSIGSHRIEQYF. CDR3 bases: TGTGCCTGGAGTATAGGATCACACCGTATTGAGCAGTACTTC.

This clonotype was counted ten times or more. The chain couples TRBV28 to TRBJ2-3; TRBD2 aligns across 8 bases. The junction had 11 bases not matched to a gene; V was cut back by 5 bases and J by 7 bases. Germline V lookup: CDR1 MDHEN, CDR2 SYDVKM. This CDR3 contains 15 residues. The CDR3 DNA reads as TGTGCCAGCAGTCTTGCCGGGACTAGACGGAATACGCAGTATTTT. This codes for CASSLAGTRRNTQYF.

This clonotype was counted ten times or more. The V call is TRBV5-5, the J call TRBJ2-2; 9 bases are shared with TRBD1. Per the germline V gene, CDR1 is SGHKS and CDR2 is YYEKEE (reference sequence). The CDR3 sequence is 15 residues long. With 4 bases clipped from V and 2 bases from J, the junction kept 3 bases outside the gene matches. The CDR3 nucleotides read TGTGCCAGCAGCAAGGGACAGGGAAACACCGGGGAGCTGTTTTTT. Amino acids: CASSKGQGNTGELFF.

The V call is TRBV7-6, the J call TRBJ2-2; TRBD2 agrees at 7 bases. The germline V gene has CDR1 SGHVS and CDR2 FNYEAQ. The V segment lost 3 bases and the J segment 8 bases; nucleotides outside the gene matches: 9. This CDR3 comprises 15 residues. The DNA for the CDR3 is TGTGCCAGCAGCTTCGGACGGGCGGGAGCGGGGGAGCTGTTTTTT. It encodes CASSFGRAGAGELFF.

This clonotype was detected many times. In DNA, the CDR3 is TGCGCCAGCACTCGCGTCGAGGGCGGCGGGGAGCTGTTTTTT. Amino acids: CASTRVEGGGELFF. V and J are TRBV5-1 and TRBJ2-2; possibly TRBD2 for D (5 bases). From germline, CDR1 is SGHRS and CDR2 YFSETQ. V was trimmed by 6 bases and J by 7 bases, leaving 16 bases between them. This CDR3 is 14 amino acids long.

This clonotype was seen a handful of times. J is TRBJ1-2 and V is TRBV3-1; 7 nucleotides align to TRBD1. The germline V gene has CDR1 LGHDT and CDR2 YNNKEL (reference sequence). J was trimmed by 2 bases and V by 4 bases; bases with no gene match: 7. The CDR3 is made up of 15 amino acids. CDR3 DNA: TGTGCCAGCAGCCCAACAGGGGTGGGCAACTATGGCTACACCTTC. Its protein is CASSPTGVGNYGYTF. Filled out from reference TRBV3-1 and TRBJ1-2, the complete variable domain reads DTAVSQTPKYLVTQMGNDKSIKCEQNLGHDTMYWYKQDSKKFLKIMFSYNNKELIINETVPNRFSPKSPDKAHLNLHINSLELGDSAVYFCASSPTGVGNYGYTFGSGTRLTVV.

V usage is TRBV2 and J usage is TRBJ2-7; 9 nucleotides line up with TRBD1. Germline V gene sequence: CDR1 SNHLY, CDR2 FYNNEI. The ends lost 9 bases at V and 3 bases at J; junction bases unmatched: 12. The CDR3 spans 15 residues. This chain's CDR3 is CASLRGQGPYYEQYF. DNA of the CDR3: TGTGCCAGTCTGAGGGGACAGGGCCCCTACTACGAGCAGTACTTC. Based on the CDR3 plus reference TRBV2 and TRBJ2-7, the full variable domain is EPEVTQTPSHQVTQMGQEVILRCVPISNHLYFYWYRQILGQKVEFLVSFYNNEISEKSEIFDDQFSVERPDGSNFTLKIRSTKLEDSAMYFCASLRGQGPYYEQYFGPGTRLTVT.

At least ten counts were recorded for this clonotype. This chain joins TRBV7-9 and TRBJ1-4; D remains ambiguous. The CDR3 sequence is 14 residues long. Looked up from germline, CDR1 is SEHNR and CDR2 is FQNEAQ (reference sequence). V lost 2 bases and J 8 bases, leaving 12 bases between the germline ends. The CDR3 sequence is CASSLFPSTEKLFF. The CDR3 DNA sequence: TGTGCCAGCAGCTTATTTCCCTCCACGGAAAAACTGTTTTTT.

The sample holds many counts of this clonotype. The V and J genes are TRBV13 and TRBJ1-2; tentative D call: TRBD1 (6 bases). Germline-derived CDR1 and CDR2 are PRHDT and FYEKMQ (reference sequence). The CDR3 is 15 amino acids. V lost 5 bases and J lost 6, with 19 bases in between. This CDR3 is CASSENPTGSNGYTF. CDR3 bases: TGTGCCAGCAGCGAGAATCCGACAGGAAGTAATGGCTACACCTTC.

Ten or more counts support this clonotype. The chain is built from TRBV11-2 and TRBJ2-3; D unresolved. V was pared by 5 bases and J by 0 bases, with 15 bases between. This CDR3 has 16 residues. Germline CDR1 SGHAT, CDR2 FQNNGV. The CDR3 DNA sequence: TGTGCCAGCAGCCGTAGACCGGGTTATAGCACAGATACGCAGTATTTT. This gives the protein CASSRRPGYSTDTQYF.

In regard to this clonotype: A much larger clone differs by one base, so this may be a read error. This chain connects TRBV7-9 to TRBJ2-7, with D perhaps TRBD2 (5 bases). This CDR3 spans 12 amino acids. The ends were cut back, 6 bases at V and 7 bases at J, with 13 bases in the middle. Germline V gives CDR1 SEHNR, CDR2 FQNEAQ (reference sequence). The CDR3 spells CASSEEGNEQYF. The CDR3 coding sequence is TGTGCCAGCAGTGAAGAGGGTAATGAGCAGTACTTC.

This clonotype has a count of ten or more. The chain employs TRBV12-3 or TRBV12-4 and TRBJ2-5, with D perhaps TRBD1 (6 bases). This CDR3 is 15 amino acids long. V lost 3 bases, J lost 1 base, and 12 bases lay in between. DNA for the CDR3: TGTGCCAGCAGTTTTTGGGGGCAGTCCCAAGAGACCCAGTACTTC. Amino acid sequence: CASSFWGQSQETQYF.

The genes are TRBV27 and TRBJ1-5; 7 bases are a match to TRBD1. Germline V gene lookup returns CDR1 MNHEY and CDR2 SMNVEV (reference sequence). The CDR3 spans 15 residues. V was pared by 6 bases and J by 0 bases, with 5 bases of the junction left unmatched. CDR3 protein: CASRTGTVSNQPQHF. The CDR3 nucleotides read TGTGCCAGCAGGACCGGGACAGTTAGCAATCAGCCCCAGCATTTT.

This clonotype was counted many times. This chain connects TRBV11-1 to TRBJ1-2, with TRBD1 identical over 7 bases. The trim removed 5 bases at V and 6 bases at J, leaving 3 bases unmatched. Per germline, CDR1 SGHAT and CDR2 FQDESV (reference sequence). The CDR3 has 12 amino acids. CDR3 sequence (DNA): TGTGCCAGCAGCCTCGGGACAGATGGCTACACCTTC. Its protein product is CASSLGTDGYTF. Together with reference TRBV11-1 and TRBJ1-2, the CDR3 gives the full variable domain: EAEVAQSPRYKITEKSQAVAFWCDPISGHATLYWYRQILGQGPELLVQFQDESVVDDSQLPKDRFSAERLKGVDSTLKIQPAELGDSAMYLCASSLGTDGYTFGSGTRLTVV.

As to this clonotype: An end of the junction does not agree with germline; a read error may underlie this. In DNA form, the CDR3 reads TGCAGTGCTAGAGTTACAGGGGGCATAGGCTACGCCTTC. Protein sequence: CSARVTGGIGYAF. This chain links TRBV20-1 with TRBJ1-2; 9 bases match TRBD1. This CDR3 region has 13 residues. Germline V gene data show CDR1 as DFQATT and CDR2 as SNEGSKA (reference sequence).

The chain is built from TRBV6-5 and TRBJ1-2; 10 bases agree with TRBD1. The ends lost 2 bases at V and 8 bases at J; junction bases unmatched: 8. The CDR3 is made up of 15 amino acids. Germline lookup yields CDR1 MNHEY and CDR2 SVGAGI. The DNA of the CDR3 is TGTGCCAGCAGTTACGAGGGACAGGGGCAGGGAGGCTACACCTTC. It yields the protein CASSYEGQGQGGYTF.

This sequence joins TRBV7-8 and TRBJ2-2, with TRBD1 identical over 8 bases. V shed 2 bases and J 4 bases; nucleotides not matched to a gene: 9. The CDR3 covers 17 residues. Germline V gene lookup returns CDR1 SGHVS and CDR2 FQNEAQ. CDR3 DNA sequence: TGTGCCAGCAGCTTATTGCCACAGGGGGTGTTCACCGGGGAGCTGTTTTTT. Translated, it gives CASSLLPQGVFTGELFF.

This clonotype was seen ten or more times. V gene TRBV30 combines with J gene TRBJ1-6; D not certain. The CDR3 loop spans 15 amino acids. Germline V CDR1 and CDR2: GTSNPN, SVGIG (reference sequence). V was shortened by 0 bases and J by 9 bases, with 15 bases between the two germline ends. The CDR3 spells CAWSVTGRSSSPLHF. The CDR3 DNA reads TGTGCCTGGAGTGTAACTGGCCGATCGAGTTCACCCCTCCACTTT.

This clonotype was counted many times. This chain connects TRBV20-1 to TRBJ2-4; 8 bases match TRBD2. The CDR3 length is 16 residues. V was pared by 5 bases and J by 5 bases, with 14 bases of the junction left unmatched. Per the germline V gene, CDR1 is DFQATT and CDR2 is SNEGSKA (reference sequence). CDR3 residues: CSAPLRSGSVENIQYF. The CDR3, as DNA: TGCAGTGCTCCTCTTAGGAGCGGGAGTGTTGAAAACATTCAGTACTTC.

This clonotype was counted at least ten times. This rearrangement joins TRBV3-1 to TRBJ2-7; 14 nucleotides line up with TRBD2. This CDR3 is built from 19 residues. Germline CDR1 LGHDT, CDR2 YNNKEL (reference sequence). V lost 4 bases, J lost 2 bases, and 13 bases stayed unmatched. CDR3 sequence: CASSPTPAGLAGAAYEQYF. In DNA form, the CDR3 reads TGTGCCAGCAGCCCGACCCCCGCGGGACTAGCGGGAGCGGCCTACGAGCAGTACTTC.

The chain is built from TRBV5-1 and TRBJ2-5, with 10 bases lining up with TRBD1. This CDR3 contains 14 residues. Germline CDR1 reads SGHRS; CDR2 reads YFSETQ. J lost 1 base, V lost 6 bases, and 3 bases had no gene match. CDR3 DNA: TGCGCCAGCACCAGGACAGGGGGCCAAGAGACCCAGTACTTC. Its translation is CASTRTGGQETQYF.

This chain links TRBV16 with TRBJ1-2; tentatively, D is TRBD1 (5 bases). Germline CDR1 is KGHSY and CDR2 is FQNENV. This CDR3 has 14 amino acids. V was shortened by 4 bases and J by 8 bases, with 17 bases between the two germline ends. The CDR3 DNA reads as TGTGCCAGCAGCCCTCCTTTTGACAGCCGGGGCTACACCTTC. Protein: CASSPPFDSRGYTF.

This clonotype was seen at least ten times. This chain connects TRBV20-1 to TRBJ2-3, with TRBD2 matching over 10 bases. The CDR3 loop spans 15 amino acids. Germline values: CDR1 DFQATT, CDR2 SNEGSKA (reference sequence). V lost 3 bases to trimming and J lost 0 bases; unmatched junction nucleotides: 3. The CDR3 sequence: CSARETSGSTDTQYF. DNA for the CDR3: TGCAGTGCTAGGGAGACTAGCGGGAGCACAGATACGCAGTATTTT.

This clonotype has a handful of counts. J is TRBJ2-2 and V is TRBV4-1; TRBD1 agrees at 7 bases. From germline, CDR1 is MGHRA and CDR2 YSYEKL. The CDR3 extends over 17 amino acids. V lost 8 bases and J lost 0; bases outside the gene matches: 12. DNA for the CDR3: TGCGCCAGCGCCAAAGTTTATGGGACAGCGAACACCGGGGAGCTGTTTTTT. This codes for CASAKVYGTANTGELFF.

V gene TRBV5-5 combines with J gene TRBJ2-1; 11 bases are shared with TRBD2. There are 16 residues in the CDR3. V gave up 1 base and J gave up 6 bases; unmatched junction bases: 6. Germline V gene data show CDR1 as SGHKS and CDR2 as YYEKEE (reference sequence). The CDR3 DNA sequence: TGTGCCAGCAGCTTGTCTAGCGGGGGGATCCGCAATGAGCAGTTCTTC. Translated: CASSLSSGGIRNEQFF.

This clonotype was counted many times. The CDR3 coding sequence is TGTGCCAGCAGCCTTAACCAACTGAACACTGAAGCTTTCTTT. Residues: CASSLNQLNTEAFF. V usage is TRBV3-1 and J usage is TRBJ1-1, with D unclear. The CDR3 contains 14 residues. From germline, CDR1 is LGHDT and CDR2 YNNKEL (reference sequence). Trimming took 4 bases from V and 0 from J, leaving 9 bases between them.

Remarks on this clonotype: This may stem from a read error, because a much larger clone lies one nucleotide away. The rearrangement links TRBV27 to TRBJ2-3; D remains unclear. The germline V gene has CDR1 MNHEY and CDR2 SMNVEV (reference sequence). This CDR3 is built from 15 residues. Here the CDR3 reads CASSPLLVSTDMQYF. The CDR3 DNA sequence: TGTGCCAGCAGTCCCCTCCTTGTTAGCACAGATATGCAGTATTTT.

This clonotype was observed many times. The CDR3 loop reads CASSLDAGLGYGYTF. The CDR3 bases are TGCGCCAGCAGCTTGGATGCGGGGCTCGGGTATGGCTACACCTTC. V is TRBV5-1 and J is TRBJ1-2, with D maybe TRBD1 (5 bases). CDR3 length equals 15 residues. Germline V gene sequence: CDR1 SGHRS, CDR2 YFSETQ. The ends were cut back, 0 bases at V and 5 bases at J, with 14 bases in the middle.

Worth noting for this clonotype: This likely comes from a read error, as the CDR3 has no conserved phenylalanine or tryptophan at its end. The chain has TRBV6-2 or TRBV6-3 and TRBJ1-1, with D unclear. The CDR3 covers 17 residues. From germline, CDR1 is MNHEY and CDR2 SVGEGT. V was clipped by 2 bases and J by 6 bases, with 22 bases between them. The CDR3 sequence is CASSYRARRTRTPEAFL. Here the CDR3 DNA reads TGTGCCAGCAGTTACAGGGCCCGGAGGACCCGAACGCCTGAAGCTTTCCTT.

The chain links TRBV19 to TRBJ1-1, with 7 bases identical to TRBD1. The J segment lost 4 bases and the V segment lost 6 bases, leaving 2 bases of the junction unmatched. The CDR3 totals 12 residues. CDR1 LNHDA and CDR2 SQIVND come from the germline V gene (reference sequence). This CDR3 is CASRNRGTEAFF. The CDR3 region has the DNA TGTGCCAGTAGGAACAGGGGCACTGAAGCTTTCTTT.